The table lists the clone carrying this T cell receptor beta chain with a few counts. Its antigen is unknown. The data were taken from a study of T-cell reconstitution after alpha-beta-depleted transplantation in children. General study findings and limits: Where alpha-beta T cells came from about two months after transplant was reportedly several hundred expanded graft clones. T-cell counts and diversity at one year post-transplant came mainly from newly produced T cells.

During its preparation, the TCRbeta library received unique molecular identifiers. One entry per CDR3 protein, called by TCRdb with MiXCR from the PCR reads. Of around 440,000 distinct CDR3 sequences listed, around 16% are singletons. The CDR3 consists of 13 residues. The junction had 4 bases not matched to a gene; V was cut back by 6 bases and J by 6 bases. Germline CDR1 is DFQATT and CDR2 is SNEGSKA (reference sequence). The chain recombines TRBV20-1 with TRBJ2-2, with TRBD1 identical over 10 bases. The material was PBMCs, mostly from graft donor cells, obtained 360 days after TCRalphabeta/CD19-depleted stem cell transplant. The clonotype comes from a boy younger than two who had a stem cell transplant for Wiskott-Aldrich syndrome, so the T cells may come from the graft donor. DNA of the CDR3: TGCAGTGCGGCCGGGACAGGGGCCGGGGAGCTGTTTTTT. It specifies CSAAGTGAGELFF.